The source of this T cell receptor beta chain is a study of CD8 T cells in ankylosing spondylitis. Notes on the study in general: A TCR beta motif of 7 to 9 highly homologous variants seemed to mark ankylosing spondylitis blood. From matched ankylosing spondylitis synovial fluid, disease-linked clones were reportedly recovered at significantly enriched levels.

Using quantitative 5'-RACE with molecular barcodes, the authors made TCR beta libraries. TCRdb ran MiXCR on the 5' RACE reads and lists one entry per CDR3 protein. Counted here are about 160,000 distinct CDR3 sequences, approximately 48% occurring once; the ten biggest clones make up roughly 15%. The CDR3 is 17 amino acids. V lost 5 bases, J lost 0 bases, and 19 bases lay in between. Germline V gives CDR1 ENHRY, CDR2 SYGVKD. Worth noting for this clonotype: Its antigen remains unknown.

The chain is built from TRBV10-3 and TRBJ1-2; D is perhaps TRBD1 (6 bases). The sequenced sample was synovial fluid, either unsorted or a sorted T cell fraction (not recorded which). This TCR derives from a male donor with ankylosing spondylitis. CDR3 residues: CAISRFRGSLANYGYTF. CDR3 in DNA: TGTGCCATCAGTAGATTCAGGGGCAGCCTTGCTAACTATGGCTACACCTTC.